Given below is one T cell receptor beta chain in context. Sample-barcoded 5' priming and a J-beta primer mix drove a second PCR of roughly 6 to 12 cycles. TCRdb called the 5' RACE reads again in MiXCR, with one record for every CDR3 protein. The repertoire has some 1.4 million distinct CDR3 sequences, around 42% of them found once; the top ten carry 7.9%. V shed 6 bases and J shed 0 bases, with 9 bases lying between them. Germline V gene lookup returns CDR1 MNHNY and CDR2 SVGAGI (reference sequence). The CDR3 is made up of 14 amino acids. These data come from a study of blood T cells in healthy people across ages.

The chain has TRBV6-6 and TRBJ1-5; D unclear. This TCR derives from a woman aged 18-30 years in good health. The sequenced sample consisted of blood. CDR3 sequence: CASRGIDSNQPQHF. In DNA form, the CDR3 reads TGTGCCAGCAGGGGGATTGATAGCAATCAGCCCCAGCATTTT.